The entry below gives a single T cell receptor (beta chain) sequence along with its context. Its target is not known. This entry is derived from a study of identifying expanded T cells in peripheral blood. Study results and caveats: About 1.2 clones differed between technical replicates, versus around 15 and 19 over time. Clone count variance between approximately two-week samples rose with total template count.

Collection occurred without any documented infections or immune events in donors. Some clones are missing from TCRdb's copy, which holds only in-frame ones; the method was immunoSEQ multiplex PCR. In the table there are some 77,000 clones, about 88% of which are singletons. V lost 6 bases, J lost 9 bases, and 8 bases stayed unmatched. The CDR3 runs 13 residues. The germline gives CDR1 LNHDA, CDR2 SQIVND (reference sequence). Input material: blood. The V and J genes are TRBV19 and TRBJ2-1; 7 bases match TRBD2. The receptor comes from a person aged 18-70 years in good health. The CDR3 nucleotides are TGTGCCAGTAGCCAACTGGGGGGGGGTGAGCAGTTCTTC. Its protein is CASSQLGGGEQFF.